The TCR beta chain described here comes from a study of blood T cells in healthy people across ages. On this clonotype itself: Antigen unknown.

PCR was performed a second time for roughly 7 to 12 cycles using a sample-barcoded 5' primer and a J-beta primer mix. Every cDNA was tagged by a template-switch adaptor with 12 random nucleotides. TCRdb re-analysed the 5' RACE reads in MiXCR, keeping a single row per CDR3 protein. The sample includes 800,000 to 950,000 distinct CDR3 sequences, about 48% of them seen just once. Study-level results: Both higher diversity and more naive CD4+ cells marked long-lived donors when set against aged donors. The study lacked donor CMV status, which possibly confounded expanded clonotype changes.

Samples each yielded at least 5 micrograms of total RNA. The sequenced sample was blood. The origin of this receptor is a man between 25 and 39 years old in good health.

The chain's CDR3 is CASSAEVPDTQYF. The CDR3, as DNA: TGTGCCAGCAGTGCCGAGGTCCCAGATACGCAGTATTTT. The chain couples TRBV28 to TRBJ2-3, with D unclear. The V end was cut by 5 bases, the J end by 4 bases, with 10 bases between. Germline V lookup: CDR1 MDHEN, CDR2 SYDVKM. This CDR3 contains 13 residues. Drawing the rest from reference TRBV28 and TRBJ2-3, the complete variable domain is DVKVTQSSRYLVKRTGEKVFLECVQDMDHENMFWYRQDPGLGLRLIYFSYDVKMKEKGDIPEGYSVSREKKERFSLILESASTNQTSMYLCASSAEVPDTQYFGPGTRLTVL.